A single sample is the source of the 17 T cell receptor beta chains below, sequenced in a study of T cell repertoires in cytomegalovirus infection. TCRdb fed the reads into MiXCR, producing one record per CDR3 protein. The sample records about 320,000 distinct CDR3 sequences, over 7.5% being singletons. The material sequenced was PBMCs. All receptors derive from a human donor in good health (CMV status not recorded). Some clones in this sample may be carry-over from other donors' samples.

At least ten counts were recorded for this clonotype. The V and J genes are TRBV12-3 or TRBV12-4 and TRBJ2-7; tentatively, D is TRBD2 (6 bases). Between the trimmed V and J ends, which lost 3 bases and 6 bases, there was a span of 9 bases. The CDR3 is 12 residues long. CDR3 sequence reads: CASSFRGGEQYF. CDR3 nucleotide sequence: TGTGCCAGCAGTTTTCGGGGAGGCGAGCAGTACTTC.

This clonotype came up many times. The chain recombines TRBV7-2 with TRBJ2-7, with D perhaps TRBD1 or TRBD2 (5 bases each). Trimming took 5 bases from V and 6 from J, leaving 17 bases between them. Germline CDR1 SGHTA, CDR2 FQGNSA. The CDR3 is 14 residues long. The CDR3: CASSPSSWGIEQYF. The CDR3 nucleotides are TGTGCCAGCAGCCCCAGTAGTTGGGGGATCGAGCAGTACTTC.

Ten or more counts support this clonotype. The chain uses TRBV27 and TRBJ1-4; D is ambiguous. The CDR3 totals 14 residues. Germline lookup yields CDR1 MNHEY and CDR2 SMNVEV (reference sequence). Between the trimmed V and J ends, which lost 4 bases and 5 bases, there was a span of 11 bases. CDR3 residues: CASSSRRKNEKLFF. As DNA, the CDR3 is TGTGCCAGCAGTTCACGCCGGAAGAATGAAAAACTGTTTTTT.

Note on this clonotype: A much more abundant neighbour one base away suggests this may be a read error. The chain recombines TRBV7-2 with TRBJ2-3, with a weak D call TRBD2 (6 bases). V gave up 6 bases and J gave up 7 bases, with 20 bases separating them. The CDR3 has 15 residues. Per germline, CDR1 SGHTA and CDR2 FQGNSA. CDR3 coding DNA: TGTGCCAGCAGAACTAACCGGGAGTCGGGGAATACGCAGTATTTT. It yields the protein CASRTNRESGNTQYF. Full variable domain (outside the CDR3, taken from reference TRBV7-2 and TRBJ2-3): GAGVSQSPSNKVTEKGKDVELRCDPISGHTALYWYRQSLGQGLEFLIYFQGNSAPDKSGLPSDRFSAERTGGSVSTLTIQRTQQEDSAVYLCASRTNRESGNTQYFGPGTRLTVL.

The chain has TRBV7-8 and TRBJ1-3; D unresolved. Between the trimmed V and J ends, which lost 5 bases and 7 bases, there was a span of 9 bases. The germline V gene encodes CDR1 SGHVS and CDR2 FQNEAQ. The length of the CDR3 is 12 residues. CDR3 nucleotides: TGTGCCAGCAGCAGACAAGGGAACACCATATATTTT. Protein: CASSRQGNTIYF. Full variable domain (rest looked up from reference TRBV7-8 and TRBJ1-3): GAGVSQSPRYKVAKRGQDVALRCDPISGHVSLFWYQQALGQGPEFLTYFQNEAQLDKSGLPSDRFFAERPEGSVSTLKIQRTQQEDSAVYLCASSRQGNTIYFGEGSWLTVV.

The chain uses TRBV13 and TRBJ2-1, with 8 bases matching TRBD1. J lost 0 bases, V lost 5 bases, and 12 bases had no gene match. The germline CDR1 and CDR2 sequences are PRHDT and FYEKMQ (reference sequence). CDR3 length: 18 amino acids. This CDR3 reads CASSPPRTGWSSYNEQFF. In nucleotides, the CDR3 is TGTGCCAGCAGCCCCCCCCGGACAGGGTGGAGCTCCTACAATGAGCAGTTCTTC.

V is TRBV3-1 and J is TRBJ2-7; unclear D gene. Germline-derived CDR1 and CDR2 are LGHDT and YNNKEL (reference sequence). The germline V and J ends were trimmed by 2 bases and 2 bases, with 13 bases remaining between them. The CDR3 contains 15 residues. The CDR3 loop reads CASSQTQTHTYEQYF. The CDR3 DNA sequence: TGTGCCAGCAGCCAAACCCAGACTCACACCTACGAGCAGTACTTC.

This chain connects TRBV5-4 to TRBJ1-1; D is unclear. Germline loops: CDR1 SGHNT, CDR2 YYREEE (reference sequence). V lost 1 base, J lost 3 bases, and 10 bases lay in between. The CDR3 spans 14 residues. The DNA for the CDR3 is TGTGCCAGCAGCTTGCCGGGTGCTTACACTGAAGCTTTCTTT. Translation: CASSLPGAYTEAFF.

In nucleotides, the CDR3 is TGTGCCAGCAGCTTAACTTCAGGACAGGGAGCAGATACGCAGTATTTT. Translation: CASSLTSGQGADTQYF. J is TRBJ2-3 and V is TRBV7-3; 8 bases are shared with TRBD1. Germline lookup yields CDR1 SGHTA and CDR2 FQGTGA. CDR3 size: 16 residues. Losses at the gene ends were 0 bases for V and 4 bases for J; bases not matched to a gene: 6.

This clonotype was seen many times. The chain couples TRBV7-8 to TRBJ2-7; no reliable D call. This CDR3 is 14 amino acids long. The ends were cut back, 8 bases at V and 0 bases at J, with 14 bases in the middle. Germline assignment: CDR1 SGHVS and CDR2 FQNEAQ. Here the CDR3 reads CASGDSKSSYEQYF. The CDR3 DNA sequence: TGTGCCAGCGGCGACTCCAAGAGCTCCTACGAGCAGTACTTC.

This clonotype was counted between two and nine times. This sequence joins TRBV2 and TRBJ2-1; 8 bases fit TRBD2. CDR3 length: 11 amino acids. The junction had 2 bases not matched to a gene; V was cut back by 7 bases and J by 9 bases. CDR1 and CDR2 from the germline V gene are SNHLY and FYNNEI. CDR3 protein: CASTGGAEQFF. CDR3 sequence (DNA): TGTGCCAGCACGGGGGGGGCTGAGCAGTTCTTC.

The table lists this clonotype with a few counts. The chain links TRBV7-3 to TRBJ1-2, with a possible D match to TRBD1 (6 bases). Trimming stripped 5 bases from V and 6 bases from J, with 13 bases between. Looked up from germline, CDR1 is SGHTA and CDR2 is FQGTGA. The CDR3 length is 13 residues. CDR3 in DNA: TGTGCCAGCAGCCAGGGACATGCGAATGGCTACACCTTC. Its protein is CASSQGHANGYTF.

This clonotype has ten or more counts. The V gene is TRBV7-2, the J gene TRBJ1-1; the D gene is possibly TRBD1 (6 bases). Germline V gives CDR1 SGHTA, CDR2 FQGNSA. CDR3 length equals 16 residues. V lost 5 bases to trimming and J lost 0 bases, with 16 bases between them. DNA of the CDR3: TGTGCCAGCAGCCAGAGGACAGTAGTCATGAACACTGAAGCTTTCTTT. This sequence encodes CASSQRTVVMNTEAFF. The full variable domain, its missing parts supplied by reference TRBV7-2 and TRBJ1-1, is GAGVSQSPSNKVTEKGKDVELRCDPISGHTALYWYRQSLGQGLEFLIYFQGNSAPDKSGLPSDRFSAERTGGSVSTLTIQRTQQEDSAVYLCASSQRTVVMNTEAFFGQGTRLTVV.

This clonotype has just a few counts. The rearrangement joins TRBV24-1 to TRBJ2-1, with 9 bases aligning to TRBD1. Germline V CDR1 and CDR2: KGHDR, SFDVKD. J lost 7 bases, V lost 5 bases, and 2 bases had no gene match. This CDR3 spans 13 amino acids. The CDR3 nucleotides are TGTGCCACCAGTGCGACAGGGGGAAATGAGCAGTTCTTC. This codes for CATSATGGNEQFF.

The rearrangement joins TRBV7-2 to TRBJ1-2, with D possibly matching TRBD1 (5 bases). The V end was cut by 4 bases, the J end by 8 bases, with 11 bases between. The CDR3 contains 12 residues. The germline V gene encodes CDR1 SGHTA and CDR2 FQGNSA. The CDR3 region is CASSSDGGGYTF. The CDR3 DNA sequence: TGTGCCAGCAGCTCCGACGGGGGAGGCTACACCTTC.

This clonotype was seen more than once but under ten times. The chain recombines TRBV2 with TRBJ2-1, with 9 bases fitting TRBD2. There are 17 residues in the CDR3. In germline, CDR1 is SNHLY, CDR2 FYNNEI. J was trimmed by 0 bases and V by 6 bases; bases with no gene match: 9. CDR3 sequence (DNA): TGTGCCAGCAGCCGAGGGGGAGCGGGGGGCTCCTACAATGAGCAGTTCTTC. Translating gives CASSRGGAGGSYNEQFF.

This clonotype has at least ten counts. The J gene is TRBJ2-6, the V gene TRBV20-1; D gene unclear. The V end was cut by 3 bases, the J end by 0 bases, with 21 bases between. CDR1 is DFQATT, CDR2 SNEGSKA, per germline (reference sequence). The CDR3 is 19 residues long. CDR3 protein: CSASLVWALSDSGANVLTF. The DNA of the CDR3 is TGCAGTGCTAGCCTTGTTTGGGCCTTGAGTGACTCTGGGGCCAACGTCCTGACTTTC.